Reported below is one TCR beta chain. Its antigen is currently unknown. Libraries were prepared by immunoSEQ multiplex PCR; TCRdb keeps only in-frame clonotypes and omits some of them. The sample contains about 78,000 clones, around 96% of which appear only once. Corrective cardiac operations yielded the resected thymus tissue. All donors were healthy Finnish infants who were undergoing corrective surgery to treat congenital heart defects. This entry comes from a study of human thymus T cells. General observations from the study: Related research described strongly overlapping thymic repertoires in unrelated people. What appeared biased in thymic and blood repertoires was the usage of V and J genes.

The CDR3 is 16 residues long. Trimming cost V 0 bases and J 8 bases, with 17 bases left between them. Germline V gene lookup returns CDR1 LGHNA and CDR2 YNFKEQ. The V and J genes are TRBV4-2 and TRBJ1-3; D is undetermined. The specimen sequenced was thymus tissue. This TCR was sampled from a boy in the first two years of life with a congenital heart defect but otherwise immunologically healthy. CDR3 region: CASSQERSPTWDTIYF. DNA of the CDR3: TGTGCCAGCAGCCAAGAGAGGTCCCCGACCTGGGACACCATATATTTT.